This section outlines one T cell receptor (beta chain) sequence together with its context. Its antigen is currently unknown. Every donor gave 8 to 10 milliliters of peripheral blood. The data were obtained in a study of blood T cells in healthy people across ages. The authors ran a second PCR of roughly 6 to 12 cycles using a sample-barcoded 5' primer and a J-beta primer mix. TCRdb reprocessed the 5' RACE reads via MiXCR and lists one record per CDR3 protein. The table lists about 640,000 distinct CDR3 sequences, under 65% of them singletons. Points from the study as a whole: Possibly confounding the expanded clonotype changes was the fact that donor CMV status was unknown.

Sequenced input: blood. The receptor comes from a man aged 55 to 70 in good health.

CDR3 nucleotide sequence: TGTGCCAGCAGTGACACATTAACAGGGGGGAAGCAGTTCTTC. Protein product: CASSDTLTGGKQFF. J is TRBJ2-1 and V is TRBV25-1; 8 bases match TRBD1. The CDR3 has 14 residues. Germline trimming cut 3 bases from V and 11 bases from J; bases unmatched to any gene: 9. CDR1 and CDR2 from the germline V gene are MGHDK and SYGVNS.